One and the same sample provided the 21 T cell receptor beta chains below, sequenced in a study of CD8+ T cells in alopecia areata. cDNA serving as the sequencing template came from extracted, reverse transcribed RNA. Some clones are missing from TCRdb's copy, which holds only in-frame ones; the method was immunoSEQ multiplex PCR. The table has 75,000 to 80,000 clones, around 67% seen once; the top ten hold 20% to 25%. The treatment was: oral pan-JAK inhibitor, 5-10 mg twice daily. The sequences come from CD8+ T cells sorted from blood, collected at week 24, from a patient treated with tofacitinib. Receptors originate from a human donor with alopecia areata.

About this clone: At one boundary the junction diverges from the germline segment, which might be a read error. V gene TRBV7-3 combines with J gene TRBJ2-1, with 10 bases aligning to TRBD1. This CDR3 has 17 residues. Looked up from germline, CDR1 is SGHTA and CDR2 is FQGTGA. CDR3 protein: CASSLTEGTGEDNEQFF. In nucleotides, the CDR3 is TGTGCCAGCAGCCTAACGGAGGGGACAGGGGAGGACAATGAGCAGTTCTTC.

The chain carries TRBV15 and TRBJ1-1; 11 bases agree with TRBD1. V trimming: 5 bases; J trimming: 4 bases; junction bases outside the gene matches: 12. CDR1 LNHNV and CDR2 YYDKDF come from the germline V gene (reference sequence). The CDR3 has 17 residues. The CDR3 region has the DNA TGTGCCACCAGCCGCCGAGGACAGGGGGCTGGCGCCACTGAAGCTTTCTTT. It specifies CATSRRGQGAGATEAFF. The full variable domain, rest sourced from reference TRBV15 and TRBJ1-1, is DAMVIQNPRYQVTQFGKPVTLSCSQTLNHNVMYWYQQKSSQAPKLLFHYYDKDFNNEADTPDNFQSRRPNTSFCFLDIRSPGLGDTAMYLCATSRRGQGAGATEAFFGQGTRLTVV.

CDR3 protein: CSVEQGYQETQYF. The CDR3 nucleotides are TGCAGCGTCGAACAGGGCTACCAAGAGACCCAGTACTTC. The chain is built from TRBV29-1 and TRBJ2-5; possible D gene TRBD1, 6 bases. V was trimmed by 6 bases and J by 0 bases, leaving 11 bases between them. This CDR3 has 13 amino acids. CDR1 is SQVTM and CDR2 is ANQGSEA in the germline V gene.

This chain connects TRBV25-1 to TRBJ1-1; no clear D gene. With 7 bases removed from V and 1 base from J, the gap between germline ends came to 7 bases. This CDR3 has 12 amino acids. The germline V gene has CDR1 MGHDK and CDR2 SYGVNS. CDR3 sequence reads: CASNGRNTEAFF. The CDR3 nucleotides read TGTGCCAGCAATGGCCGGAACACTGAAGCTTTCTTT.

The rearrangement uses TRBV29-1 and TRBJ2-1, with 8 nucleotides matching TRBD2. The CDR3 totals 13 residues. The J segment lost 10 bases and the V segment lost 3 bases, leaving 8 bases of the junction unmatched. Germline V gene sequence: CDR1 SQVTM, CDR2 ANQGSEA. The CDR3 sequence: CSVDLRGVFEQFF. The CDR3 DNA is TGCAGCGTTGATTTGCGGGGGGTTTTCGAGCAGTTCTTC.

The rearrangement joins TRBV27 to TRBJ1-5, with D possibly TRBD1 on 5 matching bases. The germline V gene encodes CDR1 MNHEY and CDR2 SMNVEV (reference sequence). The length of the CDR3 is 15 residues. V gave up 1 base and J gave up 3 bases, with 10 bases separating them. This CDR3 reads CASSLLRGANQPQHF. The CDR3 bases are TGTGCCAGCAGTTTATTACGCGGGGCCAATCAGCCCCAGCATTTT.

The V and J genes are TRBV5-1 and TRBJ1-6; no clear D gene. Germline lookup yields CDR1 SGHRS and CDR2 YFSETQ. With 6 bases removed from V and 7 bases from J, the gap between germline ends came to 14 bases. This CDR3 spans 14 amino acids. CDR3 residues: CASTGGAGNSPLHF. CDR3 DNA: TGCGCCAGCACAGGAGGAGCAGGAAATTCACCCCTCCACTTT.

The V call is TRBV29-1, the J call TRBJ1-4, with 7 bases lining up with TRBD1. This CDR3 has 16 amino acids. Trimming took 7 bases from V and 4 from J; bases not matched to a gene: 15. CDR1 is SQVTM, CDR2 ANQGSEA, per germline. In DNA, the CDR3 is TGCAGCGCTGGGACAGACACCCGGGGTGTTAATGAAAAACTGTTTTTT. Its translation is CSAGTDTRGVNEKLFF.

The chain has TRBV27 and TRBJ1-5; 10 bases agree with TRBD1. Trimming at V came to 1 base and at J to 4 bases, leaving 4 bases not matched to a gene. In germline, CDR1 is MNHEY, CDR2 SMNVEV (reference sequence). The CDR3 is 16 residues long. The CDR3 here is CASSLWGQGRNQPQHF. CDR3 in DNA: TGTGCCAGCAGTTTATGGGGACAGGGGAGGAATCAGCCCCAGCATTTT.

This CDR3 is CASSALDYGYTF. The CDR3 nucleotides are TGTGCCAGCAGTGCTCTGGACTATGGCTACACCTTC. This rearrangement joins TRBV7-9 to TRBJ1-2; D unclear. This CDR3 spans 12 amino acids. Germline CDR1 SEHNR, CDR2 FQNEAQ (reference sequence). V lost 6 bases and J lost 3, with 8 bases in between.

The gene calls are TRBV4-1 and TRBJ2-1, with unresolved D. This CDR3 comprises 15 residues. CDR1 is MGHRA and CDR2 is YSYEKL in the germline V gene. V was trimmed by 0 bases and J by 10 bases, leaving 16 bases between them. DNA of the CDR3: TGCGCCAGCAGCCAAGATTCGAGGTCGGGCACCGAGCAGTTCTTC. This sequence encodes CASSQDSRSGTEQFF.

The chain carries TRBV29-1 and TRBJ1-1; D not resolved. The V end lost 2 bases, the J end lost 5 bases, and 3 bases lay between the germline ends. CDR3 size: 10 residues. The V gene's germline CDR1 is SQVTM and CDR2 ANQGSEA. DNA of the CDR3: TGCAGCGTTGAAATTACTGAAGCTTTCTTT. Its translation: CSVEITEAFF.

This clone was found once. The V gene is TRBV27, the J gene TRBJ1-1; D is possibly TRBD1 (6 bases). Per the germline V gene, CDR1 is MNHEY and CDR2 is SMNVEV (reference sequence). There are 11 residues in the CDR3. V lost 7 bases to trimming and J lost 6 bases, with 9 bases between them. CDR3 DNA sequence: TGTGCCAGCACAGCAGGGGCTGAAGCTTTCTTT. Translating gives CASTAGAEAFF.

The chain joins TRBV7-9 to TRBJ1-5; D uncertain. This CDR3 region has 14 residues. Germline V CDR1 and CDR2: SEHNR, FQNEAQ (reference sequence). The ends were cut back, 1 base at V and 4 bases at J, with 8 bases in the middle. The CDR3 nucleotides are TGTGCCAGCAGCTTAGGCCGGGGAAATCAGCCCCAGCATTTT. This gives the protein CASSLGRGNQPQHF.

DNA for the CDR3: TGTGCCAGCAGCCCGACTAGCGGATACTCCTACGAGCAGTACTTC. Encoded protein: CASSPTSGYSYEQYF. The rearrangement uses TRBV5-4 and TRBJ2-7; TRBD2 matches at 9 bases. This CDR3 has 15 amino acids. Trimming at V came to 4 bases and at J to 0 bases, leaving 5 bases not matched to a gene. Germline loops: CDR1 SGHNT, CDR2 YYREEE (reference sequence).

This clone was observed a handful of times. V gene TRBV29-1 combines with J gene TRBJ2-5; D is uncertain. With 4 bases removed from V and 2 bases from J, the gap between germline ends came to 8 bases. This CDR3 region has 12 residues. CDR1 and CDR2 (germline): SQVTM, ANQGSEA. In DNA form, the CDR3 reads TGCAGCGTTGTGGAGACGCAAGAGACCCAGTACTTC. The encoded protein is CSVVETQETQYF.

V is TRBV7-3 and J is TRBJ2-1; 7 bases map to TRBD2. Germline CDR1 SGHTA, CDR2 FQGTGA. This CDR3 contains 13 residues. The junction had 3 bases not matched to a gene; V was cut back by 3 bases and J by 7 bases. For the CDR3, the DNA is TGTGCCAGCAGCTTTGTGCGGGGGAATGAGCAGTTCTTC. Its protein is CASSFVRGNEQFF.

The table lists this clone with many counts. This rearrangement joins TRBV30 to TRBJ2-7, with D uncertain. Germline V lookup: CDR1 GTSNPN, CDR2 SVGIG (reference sequence). This CDR3 region has 14 residues. The V and J ends lost 3 bases and 1 base respectively, with 13 bases between them. In DNA form, the CDR3 reads TGTGCCTGGAGCGCCGGGCCTCCATCCTACGAGCAGTACTTC. Its protein is CAWSAGPPSYEQYF.

This clone appeared a few times. This chain uses TRBV2 with TRBJ1-2; no reliable D call. With 6 bases removed from V and 3 bases from J, the gap between germline ends came to 14 bases. The length of the CDR3 is 14 residues. Germline-derived CDR1 and CDR2 are SNHLY and FYNNEI. CDR3 in DNA: TGTGCCAGCAGCTGGACGGAGACTCACTATGGCTACACCTTC. It encodes CASSWTETHYGYTF.

V usage is TRBV27 and J usage is TRBJ1-2, with D possibly TRBD1 on 5 matching bases. The CDR3 length is 15 residues. With 0 bases removed from V and 6 bases from J, the gap between germline ends came to 14 bases. Germline V gene data show CDR1 as MNHEY and CDR2 as SMNVEV (reference sequence). The DNA for the CDR3 is TGTGCCAGCAGTTTATCGCGGACATATCCGGATGGCTACACCTTC. It encodes CASSLSRTYPDGYTF.

The chain uses TRBV27 and TRBJ2-1, with 9 bases matching TRBD1. The CDR3 is 15 amino acids. After removal of 3 bases from V and 2 bases from J, the junction contained 2 bases not matched to a gene. Germline assignment: CDR1 MNHEY and CDR2 SMNVEV (reference sequence). CDR3 loop: CASSLGQGTYNEQFF. CDR3 in DNA: TGTGCCAGCAGTTTGGGACAGGGTACCTACAATGAGCAGTTCTTC.